This TCR beta chain was sequenced during a study of blood T cell repertoires in COVID-19. Study in general: Samples of COVID-19 (acute and convalescent) were obtained from the United States, Italy and Spain. PBMCs, B-cell-depleted T cells, or T cells provided the cDNA or gDNA that made up the material.

Authors' methods: Amplification of reference gene primers was used by the study to estimate nucleated cell counts. Assay used: immunoSEQ multiplex PCR; TCRdb lists only in-frame clones, some missing. The V and J calls and clone size come from that table; D and trimming were worked out from the DNA. The sample carries about 180,000 clones, around 89% recorded once. Germline V gene lookup returns CDR1 SGHVS and CDR2 FQNEAQ. The CDR3 sequence is 14 residues long. Germline trimming cut 10 bases from V and 3 bases from J; bases unmatched to any gene: 7. This sequence was found in a young woman with acute or convalescent COVID-19. Sequencing input: peripheral blood. V usage is TRBV7-8 and J usage is TRBJ2-3, with TRBD2 matching over 10 bases. CDR3 loop: CATRAGGRTDTQYF. The CDR3, as DNA: TGTGCCACCCGAGCGGGAGGGCGGACAGATACGCAGTATTTT.